These T cell receptor beta chains were read from a single sample in a study of technical replicates of blood from a handful of donors. Here immunoSEQ multiplex PCR was the method, and the copy in TCRdb shows in-frame clones only, minus some. The sample shows tens of thousands of clones, more than 90% of them seen only once. Sequencing was done on a sample of T cells isolated from PBMCs. Receptors originate from a human donor in good health. Some clones in this sample may be carry-over from other donors' samples. CDR3s include the opening cysteine and the closing phenylalanine or tryptophan. The D gene is left open where the match is weak. Rows give clone size only sometimes, using once, few, many, or a class for an expanded clone.

clone_size,j_call,d_call,v_call,cdr3_aa,cdr3_nt
NA,TRBJ2-7,TRBD2,TRBV27,CASSLSGLAGTHEQYF,TGTGCCAGCAGTTTATCAGGCCTAGCGGGAACGCACGAGCAGTACTTC
once,TRBJ2-7,TRBD1,TRBV28,CASSLRGLSYEQYF,TGTGCCAGCAGCCTCAGGGGGCTATCCTACGAGCAGTACTTC
NA,TRBJ1-5,NA,TRBV6-1,CASSESKYSNQPQHF,TGTGCCAGCAGTGAAAGCAAGTATAGCAATCAGCCCCAGCATTTT
NA,TRBJ2-5,NA,TRBV6-5,CASSRWGLETQYF,TGTGCCAGCAGTCGGTGGGGCTTGGAGACCCAGTACTTC
NA,TRBJ1-3,NA,TRBV9,CASSVSRGPGNTIYF,TGTGCCAGCAGCGTCAGCAGGGGCCCTGGAAACACCATATATTTT
NA,TRBJ1-6,NA,TRBV30,CALLRGSSYNSPLHF,TGTGCCCTCTTACGGGGGAGCTCCTATAATTCACCCCTCCACTTT
few,TRBJ2-5,NA,TRBV9,CASSVLIGQQETQYF,TGTGCCAGCAGTGTGCTCATTGGGCAACAAGAGACCCAGTACTTC
NA,TRBJ2-1,TRBD1,TRBV7-9,CASSSYRGPYNEQFF,TGTGCCAGCAGTTCCTACAGGGGCCCCTACAATGAGCAGTTCTTC
NA,TRBJ1-5,NA,TRBV2,CASREGGPHNQPQHF,TGTGCCAGCAGGGAGGGGGGGCCCCACAATCAGCCCCAGCATTTT
once,TRBJ2-1,NA,TRBV9,CASSAHLTGYNEQFF,TGTGCCAGCAGCGCACATCTTACAGGTTACAATGAGCAGTTCTTC
NA,TRBJ1-1,NA,TRBV5-1,CASSLGQEATEAFF,TGCGCCAGCAGCTTGGGACAGGAGGCCACTGAAGCTTTCTTT
NA,TRBJ2-3,NA,TRBV5-1,CASSLGGLTDTQYF,TGCGCCAGCAGCTTGGGGGGGCTTACAGATACGCAGTATTTT
NA,TRBJ1-5,TRBD1,TRBV19,CASSLGTASNQPQHF,TGTGCCAGTAGCCTAGGGACAGCTAGCAATCAGCCCCAGCATTTT
NA,TRBJ2-1,NA,TRBV27,CASSLSAGRGNEQFF,TGTGCCAGCAGTTTATCTGCGGGGAGGGGGAATGAGCAGTTCTTC
NA,TRBJ2-6,NA,TRBV19,CASSTSTAGANVLTF,TGTGCCAGTAGTACCTCGACAGCTGGGGCCAACGTCCTGACTTTC
NA,TRBJ2-5,TRBD1,TRBV9,CASSVATGDHGETQYF,TGTGCCAGCAGCGTAGCTACAGGGGACCACGGGGAGACCCAGTACTTC
NA,TRBJ1-2,TRBD1,TRBV5-5,CASSFGQVSYGYTF,TGTGCCAGCAGCTTCGGACAGGTGAGCTATGGCTACACCTTC
NA,TRBJ1-2,NA,TRBV11-2,CASSLAGGGVYGYTF,TGTGCCAGCAGCTTAGCGGGGGGAGGGGTCTATGGCTACACCTTC
once,TRBJ2-2,NA,TRBV7-9,CASGGQTGELFF,TGTGCCAGCGGCGGACAGACCGGGGAGCTGTTTTTT
NA,TRBJ2-1,NA,TRBV4-1,CASSQEGQGRDNEQFF,TGCGCCAGCAGCCAAGAGGGTCAGGGTAGGGACAATGAGCAGTTCTTC
NA,TRBJ2-3,NA,TRBV4-1,CASSLVSGTVDTQYF,TGCGCCAGCAGCCTGGTTTCGGGTACGGTGGATACGCAGTATTTT
NA,TRBJ2-7,NA,TRBV7-9,CASSFTGINYEQYF,TGTGCCAGCAGCTTTACAGGGATTAACTACGAGCAGTACTTC
NA,TRBJ1-5,NA,TRBV19,CASSRSVGHNQPQHF,TGTGCCAGTAGTAGATCGGTGGGCCACAATCAGCCCCAGCATTTT
NA,TRBJ2-3,NA,TRBV29-1,CSVEGFGVTDTQYF,TGCAGCGTCGAGGGCTTTGGGGTGACAGATACGCAGTATTTT
NA,TRBJ2-7,TRBD2,TRBV15,CATSRDDTGGYSYEQYF,TGTGCCACCAGCAGAGATGATACGGGAGGTTACTCCTACGAGCAGTACTTC
once,TRBJ2-1,TRBD1,TRBV18,CASSALQGSNNEQFF,TGTGCCAGCTCAGCTTTACAGGGGTCAAACAATGAGCAGTTCTTC
once,TRBJ1-1,NA,TRBV2,CASALDKHTEAFF,TGTGCCAGCGCCCTGGACAAGCACACTGAAGCTTTCTTT
once,TRBJ1-3,NA,TRBV30,CAWSASGEGGARGNTIYF,TGTGCCTGGAGTGCCTCAGGGGAAGGTGGTGCCAGGGGAAACACCATATATTTT
NA,TRBJ2-7,NA,TRBV9,CASSYSVHRTYEQYF,TGTGCCAGCAGTTACTCCGTGCATAGAACCTACGAGCAGTACTTC
few,TRBJ1-1,NA,TRBV30,CAWGAHTEAFF,TGTGCCTGGGGGGCGCACACTGAAGCTTTCTTT
NA,TRBJ1-3,NA,TRBV7-2,CASSFPQGRGNTIYF,TGTGCCAGCAGCTTTCCGCAGGGCCGAGGAAACACCATATATTTT
NA,TRBJ2-2,TRBD2,TRBV7-9,CASSLAGGETGELFF,TGTGCCAGCAGCTTAGCGGGAGGGGAGACCGGGGAGCTGTTTTTT
NA,TRBJ1-1,TRBD1,TRBV13,CASSFRQGRGDTEAFF,TGTGCCAGCAGCTTTAGACAGGGGAGGGGGGACACTGAAGCTTTCTTT
NA,TRBJ1-4,NA,TRBV5-1,CASSLLSTNEKLFF,TGCGCCAGCAGCTTGTTATCAACTAATGAAAAACTGTTTTTT
NA,TRBJ1-2,NA,TRBV20-1,CSASTGYGYTF,TGCAGTGCTAGCACAGGGTATGGCTACACCTTC
NA,TRBJ2-5,TRBD2,TRBV7-9,CASRDGGQETQYF,TGTGCCAGCAGAGACGGGGGGCAAGAGACCCAGTACTTC
NA,TRBJ1-1,TRBD1,TRBV5-1,CASSPRGLTEAFF,TGCGCCAGCAGCCCCAGGGGGCTTACTGAAGCTTTCTTT
NA,TRBJ2-2,TRBD1,TRBV6-1,CASSELRGTGTTGELFF,TGTGCCAGCAGTGAATTGAGGGGGACAGGGACCACCGGGGAGCTGTTTTTT
NA,TRBJ2-2,TRBD1,TRBV6-6,CASSYRTGRGELFF,TGTGCCAGCAGTTACCGGACAGGGAGGGGGGAGCTGTTTTTT
once,TRBJ2-7,TRBD2,TRBV28,CASSLTAIAGVHEQYF,TGTGCCAGCAGTTTAACCGCTATAGCGGGAGTCCACGAGCAGTACTTC
NA,TRBJ2-1,TRBD2,TRBV30,CAWSVQLAAYNEQFF,TGTGCCTGGAGTGTACAACTAGCGGCCTACAATGAGCAGTTCTTC
once,TRBJ2-4,NA,TRBV11-2,CASSLVTVGDIQYF,TGTGCCAGCAGCTTAGTCACGGTGGGAGACATTCAGTACTTC
NA,TRBJ2-7,TRBD2,TRBV6-1,CASSEGLAGGLYEQYF,TGTGCCAGCAGTGAAGGGCTAGCGGGAGGCCTATACGAGCAGTACTTC
once,TRBJ2-3,TRBD1,TRBV30,CAWSVGTVRDTQYF,TGTGCCTGGAGTGTAGGGACAGTTAGAGATACGCAGTATTTT
NA,TRBJ1-5,NA,TRBV4-1,CASSQGRTGTGQPQHF,TGCGCCAGCAGCCAAGGTCGGACGGGAACCGGTCAGCCCCAGCATTTT
NA,TRBJ2-1,TRBD2,TRBV29-1,CSVGPAGLAVHNEQFF,TGCAGCGTTGGGCCGGCGGGACTAGCGGTGCACAATGAGCAGTTCTTC
once,TRBJ2-7,NA,TRBV7-9,CASSYEPGEQYF,TGTGCCAGCAGCTACGAACCAGGCGAGCAGTACTTC
NA,TRBJ2-3,TRBD2,TRBV30,CAWSVAGLDTQYF,TGTGCCTGGAGTGTAGCGGGACTGGATACGCAGTATTTT
NA,TRBJ1-3,NA,TRBV29-1,CSIQGHSGNTIYF,TGCAGCATTCAGGGTCACTCTGGAAACACCATATATTTT
NA,TRBJ1-2,NA,TRBV5-1,CASSLMQDGYTF,TGCGCCAGCAGCTTGATGCAGGATGGCTACACCTTC
NA,TRBJ2-3,NA,TRBV7-3,CASSLISGLTDTQYF,TGTGCCAGCAGCTTAATATCGGGGTTGACAGATACGCAGTATTTT
NA,TRBJ2-5,TRBD1,TRBV6-1,CAGQGVQETQYF,TGTGCCGGACAGGGTGTCCAAGAGACCCAGTACTTC
NA,TRBJ1-1,NA,TRBV7-9,CASSLTGNTEAFF,TGTGCCAGCAGCTTAACAGGGAACACTGAAGCTTTCTTT
NA,TRBJ1-2,TRBD1,TRBV27,CASSFRTGPYGYTF,TGTGCCAGCAGTTTCCGGACAGGGCCTTATGGCTACACCTTC